A single sample is the source of the 2 T cell receptor beta chains below, sequenced in a study of cytotoxic CD8 clonotypes in ibrutinib-treated CLL. This table comes from immunoSEQ multiplex PCR, and its TCRdb copy is limited to in-frame clones, with some not included. This sample has more than 140,000 clones; about 80% occur once, and the top ten carry 25% to 35%. The source was PBMCs, collected after 12 months of ibrutinib treatment. The receptors were sampled from a human donor with chronic lymphocytic leukemia.

This clone was found once. V usage is TRBV5-1 and J usage is TRBJ2-7; D may be TRBD1 (6 bases). This CDR3 is 14 amino acids long. Germline CDR1 SGHRS, CDR2 YFSETQ. V lost 4 bases to trimming and J lost 3 bases, with 14 bases between them. DNA of the CDR3: TGCGCCAGCAGCCTAGGGACACTCCTCTACGAGCAGTACTTC. Translating gives CASSLGTLLYEQYF.

The chain recombines TRBV6-1 with TRBJ2-6; D may correspond to TRBD1 or TRBD2 (5 bases each). In germline, CDR1 is MNHNS, CDR2 SASEGT. This CDR3 comprises 18 residues. V was shortened by 0 bases and J by 1 base, with 13 bases between the two germline ends. CDR3 amino acids: CASSEAPWGSSGANVLTF. CDR3 bases: TGTGCCAGCAGTGAAGCGCCGTGGGGGTCATCTGGGGCCAACGTCCTGACTTTC.